This T cell receptor (beta chain) was sequenced in a study of CXCR3-negative and CXCR3-positive naive CD8 T cells. In regard to this clonotype: Its matching antigen is unknown.

In preparing the TRB cDNA libraries, 5' RACE with UMI labels was used. Reprocessing the 5' RACE reads, TCRdb reports a single entry for every CDR3 protein and omits DNA. The table lists approximately 59,000 distinct CDR3 sequences. The study's findings and limits: Unlike memory cells, which differed, naive CXCR3-negative and CXCR3-positive cells had similar TRBV-TRBJ usage. In both naive subsets diversity was comparably high, whereas memory CD8+ cells showed much lower diversity. Cryopreserved PBMCs had partly decreased CXCR3 expression; fresh PBMCs were used in most assays. CXCR3-negative naive cells had less hydrophobic TRB CDR3s than did CXCR3-positive naive cells.

Germline CDR1 reads SGDLS; CDR2 reads YYNGEE. This CDR3 region has 19 residues. The V call is TRBV9, the J call TRBJ1-2. The receptor's source is a human donor in good health. Some clones in this sample may be carry-over from other donors' samples. Specimen: naive CXCR3+ CD8+ T cells from blood. Subset reported: CD45RO-CCR7+CD27+CD95- naive CD8+ T cells expressing CXCR3 (TNR3+). The CDR3 reads CASSVPRWSGTSDDYGYTF.